The 27 T cell receptor beta chains reported below all come from one sample, sequenced in a study of post-analysis software for immune sequencing data. Study-wide results and limits: Elevated frequency relative to controls characterized several TRBV segments in patients, TRBV5-6, TRBV5-1 and TRBV20-1 among them.

Their target antigens are unknown. The authors incorporated unique molecular identifiers into the TCR beta cDNA libraries. TCRdb analysed the PCR reads with MiXCR anew, one entry per CDR3 protein. The sample records under 650,000 distinct CDR3 sequences, roughly 46% being singletons. The sample consisted of blood. Receptors originate from a girl aged 10-17 years with multiple sclerosis.

This clonotype was recorded once. This sequence joins TRBV5-1 and TRBJ2-4, with D perhaps TRBD1 (5 bases). The J call is in doubt because the DNA end fits TRBJ2-5 better. CDR1 is SGHRS and CDR2 is YFSETQ in the germline V gene. There are 14 residues in the CDR3. CDR3 coding DNA: TGCGCCAGCAGCTTGCCAGGGCACGCGGAGACCCAGTACTTC. Its protein is CASSLPGHAETQYF.

This rearrangement joins TRBV7-9 to TRBJ2-7; 7 nucleotides align to TRBD1. This CDR3 is built from 14 residues. Germline V CDR1 and CDR2: SEHNR, FQNEAQ (reference sequence). V was pared by 6 bases and J by 3 bases, with 8 bases of the junction left unmatched. CDR3 coding DNA: TGTGCCAGCAGTAGGGAAGGGGGCCGCTACGAGCAGTACTTC. Amino acids: CASSREGGRYEQYF. Based on the CDR3 plus reference TRBV7-9 and TRBJ2-7, the full variable domain is DTGVSQNPRHKITKRGQNVTFRCDPISEHNRLYWYRQTLGQGPEFLTYFQNEAQLEKSRLLSDRFSAERPKGSFSTLEIQRTEQGDSAMYLCASSREGGRYEQYFGPGTRLTVT.

This chain links TRBV20-1 with TRBJ2-5, with 11 bases matching TRBD1. The J call may be incorrect, as the DNA end agrees better with TRBJ2-7. This CDR3 region has 14 residues. The germline gives CDR1 DFQATT, CDR2 SNEGSKA (reference sequence). The CDR3 sequence is CSARVSGTGGEQYF. In DNA form, the CDR3 reads TGCAGTGCTAGAGTTTCCGGGACAGGGGGCGAGCAGTACTTC.

The chain combines TRBV20-1 with TRBJ2-1; 8 positions agree with TRBD1. The length of the CDR3 is 15 residues. After removal of 3 bases from V and 2 bases from J, the junction contained 6 bases not matched to a gene. The germline V gene has CDR1 DFQATT and CDR2 SNEGSKA (reference sequence). As DNA, the CDR3 is TGCAGTGCTAGGTCTACAGGGGGTGCCTACAATGAGCAGTTCTTC. This encodes CSARSTGGAYNEQFF.

V usage is TRBV11-2 and J usage is TRBJ2-1; 8 bases line up with TRBD1. Per germline, CDR1 SGHAT and CDR2 FQNNGV. CDR3 length: 14 amino acids. The ends lost 6 bases at V and 9 bases at J; junction bases unmatched: 10. The CDR3 sequence is CASSHPRQGFEQFF. For the CDR3, the DNA is TGTGCCAGCAGTCACCCCCGACAGGGGTTTGAGCAGTTCTTC.

V is TRBV12-3 or TRBV12-4 and J is TRBJ2-1; 11 bases align to TRBD2. The CDR3 runs 20 residues. After removal of 4 bases from V and 4 bases from J, the junction contained 18 bases not matched to a gene. The CDR3 DNA is TGTGCCAGCAGTTCCTCCAATTCTCCCGGGACTAGCGGACCATACAATGAGCAGTTCTTC. The encoded protein is CASSSSNSPGTSGPYNEQFF.

This clonotype was picked up a small number of times. The rearrangement links TRBV3-1 to TRBJ2-1; 16 bases line up with TRBD2. The CDR3 extends over 15 amino acids. After removal of 4 bases from V and 9 bases from J, the junction contained 3 bases not matched to a gene. CDR1 is LGHDT, CDR2 YNNKEL, per germline (reference sequence). The chain's CDR3 is CASSLGTSGGAEQFF. The CDR3 DNA follows: TGTGCCAGCAGCCTCGGGACTAGCGGGGGGGCTGAGCAGTTCTTC.

V is TRBV9 and J is TRBJ1-2; D may be TRBD1 (5 bases). V shed 0 bases and J shed 6 bases, with 15 bases lying between them. Germline values: CDR1 SGDLS, CDR2 YYNGEE. This CDR3 has 15 amino acids. In nucleotides, the CDR3 is TGTGCCAGCAGCGTAGACGGGGGTTCGACCCATGGCTACACCTTC. Translated, it gives CASSVDGGSTHGYTF.

In its sample, this clonotype was seen a few times. This rearrangement joins TRBV6-5 to TRBJ1-5; D is unclear. Trimming took off 0 bases at V and 3 bases at J, with 9 bases between the two ends. Germline V lookup: CDR1 MNHEY, CDR2 SVGAGI. The CDR3 length is 15 residues. CDR3 sequence reads: CASSYSRETNQPQHF. The CDR3 bases are TGTGCCAGCAGTTACTCTCGGGAAACCAATCAGCCCCAGCATTTT.

There are a few counts of this clonotype. The J gene is TRBJ2-1, the V gene TRBV4-1; D unresolved. The V end was cut by 2 bases, the J end by 2 bases, with 10 bases between. The CDR3 covers 15 residues. From germline, CDR1 is MGHRA and CDR2 YSYEKL. The CDR3 DNA reads as TGCGCCAGCAGCCAAATTCATGGACCCTACAATGAGCAGTTCTTC. Protein: CASSQIHGPYNEQFF.

The rearrangement uses TRBV28 and TRBJ2-6; the D gene is possibly TRBD2 (6 bases). Germline CDR1 reads MDHEN; CDR2 reads SYDVKM. The CDR3 is made up of 16 amino acids. Trimming took off 8 bases at V and 0 bases at J, with 14 bases between the two ends. The CDR3, as DNA: TGTGCCAGCGGCACGGGACTCAACTCTGGGGCCAACGTCCTGACTTTC. Translating it yields CASGTGLNSGANVLTF.

This chain links TRBV20-1 with TRBJ2-1; D may be TRBD1 (7 bases). The germline CDR1 and CDR2 sequences are DFQATT and SNEGSKA (reference sequence). V lost 4 bases to trimming and J lost 6 bases, with 19 bases between them. The CDR3 sequence is 15 residues long. CDR3 sequence reads: CSANPDRLGGNEQFF. The DNA for the CDR3 is TGCAGTGCTAACCCGGACAGGTTGGGAGGCAATGAGCAGTTCTTC.

This clonotype was counted a few times. The chain couples TRBV12-3 or TRBV12-4 to TRBJ1-2, with D possibly being TRBD1 (5 bases). Deletions cut 6 bases from V and 7 bases from J, with 12 bases between. The CDR3 sequence is 12 residues long. The CDR3 spells CASRGLPTGYTF. DNA for the CDR3: TGTGCCAGCAGGGGGCTCCCTACTGGCTACACCTTC.

The chain joins TRBV21-1 to TRBJ1-5; the table gives TRBD1 as D, unverified against the DNA. TRBV21-1 is a pseudogene segment. The CDR3 is 17 amino acids. CDR3 bases: TGTGCCAGCAGCCCCCCCTCGGGACGCACAAGCAATCAGCCCCAGCATTTT. Its translation is CASSPPSGRTSNQPQHF.

The V call is TRBV4-2, the J call TRBJ1-2; tentatively, D is TRBD1 (6 bases). Germline values: CDR1 LGHNA, CDR2 YNFKEQ. The CDR3 length is 17 residues. The V end lost 4 bases, the J end lost 6 bases, and 24 bases lay between the germline ends. The CDR3 bases are TGTGCCAGCAGCCCCCCACGCCGGGACACCGGGGGTGATGGCTACACCTTC. Translated, it gives CASSPPRRDTGGDGYTF.

CDR3 sequence (DNA): TGCAGTGTGCGTGGCTCAGAATCGCCCAGGAGCTCCTACGAGCAGTACTTC. Amino acids: CSVRGSESPRSSYEQYF. V usage is TRBV20-1 and J usage is TRBJ2-7; D is unclear. There are 17 residues in the CDR3. Germline values: CDR1 DFQATT, CDR2 SNEGSKA (reference sequence). Trimming removed 7 bases at V and 0 bases at J, with 25 bases between.

This clonotype was seen a few times. The chain is built from TRBV15 and TRBJ2-7, with 7 bases aligning to TRBD2. The last part of the DNA fits TRBJ2-5 better; the J call may be wrong. The CDR3 runs to 15 residues. Germline-derived CDR1 and CDR2 are LNHNV and YYDKDF (reference sequence). The CDR3 DNA follows: TGTGCCACCAGCAGAGGAGGGACTACTGAAGAGACCCAGTACTTC. Amino acids: CATSRGGTTEETQYF.

The rearrangement uses TRBV12-3 or TRBV12-4 and TRBJ1-2, with D possibly matching TRBD1 (5 bases). The V end lost 2 bases, the J end lost 8 bases, and 18 bases lay between the germline ends. This CDR3 has 15 residues. The CDR3 DNA reads TGTGCCAGCAGTTTAACCGGGGCCCCTAAGGAGGGCTACACCTTC. This codes for CASSLTGAPKEGYTF.

The chain couples TRBV18 to TRBJ2-1; no firm D call. The CDR3 sequence is 16 residues long. Between the trimmed V and J ends, which lost 4 bases and 5 bases, there was a span of 18 bases. Looked up from germline, CDR1 is KGHSH and CDR2 is LQKENI. CDR3 sequence reads: CASSRRQLHWDNEQFF. The CDR3 DNA is TGTGCCAGCTCACGTCGACAACTTCACTGGGACAATGAGCAGTTCTTC.

This clonotype has just a few counts. V gene TRBV13 combines with J gene TRBJ2-5, with TRBD2 matching over 7 bases. The CDR3 is 13 residues long. The J segment lost 11 bases and the V segment lost 0 bases, leaving 6 bases of the junction unmatched. The germline V gene has CDR1 PRHDT and CDR2 FYEKMQ (reference sequence). CDR3 bases: TGTGCCAGCAGCTTAGGCAGCGGGAAGGAGCAGTACTTC. As protein: CASSLGSGKEQYF.

V and J are TRBV3-1 and TRBJ2-3; weak D call: TRBD1 (6 bases). Germline lookup yields CDR1 LGHDT and CDR2 YNNKEL (reference sequence). Trimming cost V 4 bases and J 1 base, with 12 bases left between them. CDR3 size: 15 residues. The CDR3 bases are TGTGCCAGCAGCCCTTGGCCAGGGGGCACAGATACGCAGTATTTT. It yields the protein CASSPWPGGTDTQYF.

V is TRBV12-3 or TRBV12-4 and J is TRBJ2-1; the D gene could be TRBD1 or TRBD2 (5 bases each). With 7 bases removed from V and 8 bases from J, the gap between germline ends came to 15 bases. The length of the CDR3 is 13 residues. The CDR3 spells CASTLGGGDEQFF. The CDR3 DNA reads as TGTGCCAGCACCCTGGGTGGGGGAGATGAGCAGTTCTTC.

This sequence joins TRBV20-1 and TRBJ2-7; D might be TRBD2 (6 bases). Germline CDR1 DFQATT, CDR2 SNEGSKA (reference sequence). Deletions cut 1 base from V and 9 bases from J, with 13 bases between. The CDR3 consists of 12 residues. The CDR3 sequence: CSARVSGPRQYF. For the CDR3, the DNA is TGCAGTGCTAGAGTCAGCGGGCCGCGGCAGTACTTC.

The V gene is TRBV6-6, the J gene TRBJ2-7; 11 bases align to TRBD2. This CDR3 comprises 17 residues. CDR1 is MNHNY, CDR2 SVGAGI, per germline (reference sequence). V gave up 2 bases and J gave up 1 base; unmatched junction bases: 7. CDR3 amino acids: CASSYTSSSGRSYEQYF. CDR3 DNA sequence: TGTGCCAGCAGTTACACCTCGTCTAGCGGGAGGTCCTACGAGCAGTACTTC.

The rearrangement uses TRBV25-1 and TRBJ2-5, with TRBD1 matching 7 bases. The trim removed 2 bases at V and 5 bases at J, leaving 8 bases unmatched. This CDR3 contains 15 residues. Germline V lookup: CDR1 MGHDK, CDR2 SYGVNS. The CDR3 DNA sequence: TGTGCCAGCAGTGAAACCCCCCGACAGGGTGAGACCCAGTACTTC. Amino acid sequence: CASSETPRQGETQYF.

This clonotype was detected many times. The V gene is TRBV6-6, the J gene TRBJ2-7; no clear D gene. Trimming shortened V by 0 bases and J by 0 bases, and 6 bases separated the two germline ends. This CDR3 has 14 amino acids. Looked up from germline, CDR1 is MNHNY and CDR2 is SVGAGI (reference sequence). CDR3 region: CASSYSRTSYEQYF. CDR3 in DNA: TGTGCCAGCAGTTACTCGAGGACCTCCTACGAGCAGTACTTC.

The chain recombines TRBV20-1 with TRBJ2-7; 7 bases line up with TRBD1. This CDR3 region has 13 residues. CDR1 DFQATT and CDR2 SNEGSKA come from the germline V gene (reference sequence). Unmatched junction bases numbered 4, after V lost 4 bases and J lost 1 base. The CDR3 nucleotides read TGCAGTGCTACGGACAGGTCTTCCTACGAGCAGTACTTC. Residues: CSATDRSSYEQYF.